The subject of this entry is one TCR beta chain. Its binding antigen is unknown. The sample holds no much larger clone one base away, and base qualities are not on file. V gives up 3 bases and J gives up 3 bases, and the segment between their germline ends measures 8 bases. The CDR1 and CDR2 encoded by the germline V gene are SGHAT and FQNNGV. The CDR3 starts with the cysteine, ends with the phenylalanine, and has 13 residues. Only the CDR3 part of the read is kept: 39 bases, read in frame from the first base. The time point label, read with the paper, signifies: about 28 days (+/-7) after the second vaccine dose. Because spike-specific TCR depth and breadth did not differ between the two schedules, AZD1222 recipients who got a second dose at roughly 4 weeks were pooled with those who got a second dose at roughly 12 weeks. Vaccinee samples came from UK trials COV001 and COV002, including a single-blind randomized controlled phase 2/3 trial of AZD1222 (ChAdOx1 nCoV-19) in healthy adults. For TCRbeta chain sequencing, PBMC samples from trial participants were taken at day 0 and at day 28 after the second dose.

This sample was included in a study of T cell responses to AZD1222 COVID-19 vaccine (dated by TCRdb to 2020 to 2022). As for the study more broadly: A total of 233 trial participants underwent TCR sequencing, of whom 207 received two doses of AZD1222 and some 25 received two doses of the MenACWY control vaccine. Enrollment into the trials was organized by age into subgroups of 18-55, 56-69 and 70-plus years, and those subgroups contained about 160, 30 and 59 TCR-sequenced participants, respectively.

What the study reported, not specific to this receptor: Because no samples from the day 14 peak response were available, repertoires could be characterized only after the peak T cell response. The 56-69-year group was small, and its depth increase did not reach significance, likely because of low power. CD4 TCRs associated with the vaccine covered the entire spike protein, and the dominant responses were in regions 160-218 and 743-854. Only a handful of AZD1222 recipients were SARS-CoV-2 seropositive at baseline, limiting conclusions about previously exposed vaccinees. Reportedly, almost half of the unique spike-specific TCRs recognized epitopes lying outside the regions that are mutated in the B.1.351 and B.1.1.7 variants. After two AZD1222 doses, both the breadth and the depth of spike-specific TCRs were significantly higher than at day 0 and than in MenACWY recipients. Participants were mostly white British, with more females than males. The authors suggested clonal diversity may have been underestimated.

The CDR3 regions of human TCRbeta chains were analyzed by immunosequencing. The authors' analysis ran thus. Repertoire TCRs were checked for matches against a reference library of SARS-CoV-2-specific TCRs that had been generated using the MIRA antigen-specificity platform. Breadth was defined as the fraction of unique TCRs that were SARS-CoV-2-associated. Depth was defined as the fraction of total T cells that were SARS-CoV-2-associated. Using the MIRA data, every spike-specific TCR was mapped to the spike region that the TCR reacted to and assigned to either a CD4 or a CD8 class. Log10-transformed breadth and depth values were compared by one-way ANOVA with Sidak's multiple comparisons tests. TCRdb provides this immuneACCESS table in a form limited to in-frame rearrangements. Some clones are lacking; in checked studies, under half of them reflect an unresolved V gene, and why the rest are absent is not known. Clone size and the V and J calls come from that table; the DNA yielded D and trimming. Recorded for this sample are approximately 82,000 clones; roughly 92% of them occurred a single time. About 3% of the sample is taken by the ten largest.

Recombination linked TRBV11-2 to TRBJ2-5; no D segment can be confidently identified. This receptor was obtained from an adult who received the AZD1222 COVID-19 vaccine. The source material was peripheral blood, sampled 28 days after the second AZD1222 dose. In nucleotide form, the sequence is TGTGCCAGCAGCTTCACCGGTGAAGAGACCCAGTACTTC. Translation gives CASSFTGEETQYF.